Listed here are 28 T cell receptor beta chains from one sample, sequenced in a study of early T cells in non-severe SARS-CoV-2 infection. TCRdb re-called the 5' RACE reads with MiXCR, one entry per CDR3 protein. The sample has some 75,000 distinct CDR3 sequences; about an eighth are singletons. The sequencing input was whole blood. All receptors derive from an adult who was a healthcare worker with PCR-confirmed SARS-CoV-2 infection or an uninfected control (not recorded which).

The rearrangement uses TRBV5-1 and TRBJ2-1, with 9 bases fitting TRBD2. The junction had 5 bases not matched to a gene; V was cut back by 1 base and J by 6 bases. The CDR3 has 15 amino acids. Germline CDR1 is SGHRS and CDR2 is YFSETQ. The CDR3 loop reads CASSLTAGGSNEQFF. For the CDR3, the DNA is TGCGCCAGCAGCTTGACAGCGGGGGGCAGCAATGAGCAGTTCTTC.

This clonotype came up a few times. The V call is TRBV4-3, the J call TRBJ1-5; perhaps TRBD1 as D (5 bases). Trimming removed 0 bases at V and 4 bases at J, with 7 bases between. CDR1 LGHNA and CDR2 YSLEER come from the germline V gene. The CDR3 length is 14 residues. CDR3 bases: TGCGCCAGCAGCCAAGAGGGGGGGAATCAGCCCCAGCATTTT. This codes for CASSQEGGNQPQHF.

This clonotype came up many times. The CDR3 loop is CASSLARGANQPQHF. The CDR3 bases are TGTGCCAGCAGCTTAGCGCGGGGGGCCAATCAGCCCCAGCATTTT. This rearrangement joins TRBV7-8 to TRBJ1-5; the D gene is possibly TRBD1 (6 bases). The CDR3 has 15 amino acids. With 0 bases removed from V and 3 bases from J, the gap between germline ends came to 9 bases. Germline V gene lookup returns CDR1 SGHVS and CDR2 FQNEAQ.

Only a few counts were recorded for this clonotype. The genes are TRBV27 and TRBJ2-1; 8 bases match TRBD2. V was pared by 2 bases and J by 3 bases, with 3 bases of the junction left unmatched. Per the germline V gene, CDR1 is MNHEY and CDR2 is SMNVEV (reference sequence). The CDR3 runs to 15 residues. The CDR3 loop reads CASSLAGGVYNEQFF. The DNA for the CDR3 is TGTGCCAGCAGTTTAGCGGGGGGAGTCTACAATGAGCAGTTCTTC.

This clonotype was seen repeatedly, ten times or more. The CDR3 bases are TGTGCCAGCAGCACTAGCGGGGCCTACGAGCAGTACTTC. It encodes CASSTSGAYEQYF. The chain is built from TRBV7-9 and TRBJ2-7; 10 bases map to TRBD2. V gave up 5 bases and J gave up 2 bases; unmatched junction bases: 0. Germline CDR1 SEHNR, CDR2 FQNEAQ (reference sequence). This CDR3 spans 13 amino acids.

This clonotype came up many times. The chain is built from TRBV5-4 and TRBJ1-2; TRBD1 might be the D (6 bases). Germline CDR1 reads SGHNT; CDR2 reads YYREEE (reference sequence). Trimming left V 4 bases short and J 0 bases short, with 13 bases between. The CDR3 runs to 15 residues. CDR3: CASSADRFANYGYTF. CDR3 bases: TGTGCCAGCAGCGCTGACAGGTTCGCTAACTATGGCTACACCTTC.

This clonotype was seen only a few times. The rearrangement links TRBV30 to TRBJ1-5, with TRBD1 matching 8 bases. The germline V gene has CDR1 GTSNPN and CDR2 SVGIG (reference sequence). After removal of 2 bases from V and 6 bases from J, the junction contained 9 bases not matched to a gene. CDR3 length: 15 residues. In DNA form, the CDR3 reads TGTGCCTGGAGTCGACAGGGGAAATCCAGTCAGCCCCAGCATTTT. It translates to CAWSRQGKSSQPQHF.

The rearrangement links TRBV6-2 or TRBV6-3 to TRBJ2-5, with 11 bases aligning to TRBD2. V dropped 5 bases and J dropped 0; count of bases not matched to a gene: 2. This CDR3 region has 15 residues. Germline V gene data show CDR1 as MNHEY and CDR2 as SVGEGT. CDR3 sequence reads: CASSKGLADQETQYF. The CDR3, as DNA: TGTGCCAGCAGTAAGGGACTAGCGGACCAAGAGACCCAGTACTTC.

This clonotype has ten or more counts. V gene TRBV20-1 combines with J gene TRBJ2-3; TRBD2 is a possible D gene (6 bases). The CDR3 runs 13 residues. V was cut by 3 bases and J by 10 bases, with 17 bases left in between. Looked up from germline, CDR1 is DFQATT and CDR2 is SNEGSKA (reference sequence). This CDR3 is CSARGRGPTAQYF. The CDR3, as DNA: TGCAGTGCTAGGGGGCGGGGTCCCACGGCGCAGTATTTT.

This clonotype has at least ten counts. The chain couples TRBV11-2 to TRBJ2-5, with 8 positions matching TRBD2. The CDR3 contains 14 residues. Germline-derived CDR1 and CDR2 are SGHAT and FQNNGV. V gave up 4 bases and J gave up 5 bases; unmatched junction bases: 6. For the CDR3, the DNA is TGTGCCAGCAGCTCAAGCGGGGGCGGGGAGACCCAGTACTTC. This codes for CASSSSGGGETQYF.

This clonotype was observed a few times. CDR3 amino acids: CASSEWPGQGDGYTF. CDR3 DNA sequence: TGTGCCAGCAGTGAATGGCCGGGACAGGGGGATGGCTACACCTTC. The chain is built from TRBV2 and TRBJ1-2, with TRBD1 matching over 11 bases. There are 15 residues in the CDR3. Germline V gene data show CDR1 as SNHLY and CDR2 as FYNNEI. Germline trimming cut 2 bases from V and 6 bases from J; bases unmatched to any gene: 5.

This clonotype was counted only a few times. The V and J genes are TRBV5-1 and TRBJ2-3; 11 bases agree with TRBD2. The germline V gene encodes CDR1 SGHRS and CDR2 YFSETQ. Germline trimming cut 1 base from V and 6 bases from J; bases unmatched to any gene: 13. The length of the CDR3 is 18 residues. The CDR3: CASSLTLTSGVAVDTQYF. The CDR3 nucleotides are TGCGCCAGCAGCTTGACCTTGACTAGCGGGGTCGCGGTGGATACGCAGTATTTT.

The V and J genes are TRBV3-1 and TRBJ1-1; D ambiguous. This CDR3 has 12 residues. The germline V and J ends were trimmed by 1 base and 8 bases, with 8 bases remaining between them. The germline CDR1 and CDR2 sequences are LGHDT and YNNKEL (reference sequence). CDR3 loop: CASSQGRWEAFF. As DNA, the CDR3 is TGTGCCAGCAGCCAAGGTAGATGGGAAGCTTTCTTT.

The chain links TRBV5-1 to TRBJ2-7, with 7 bases identical to TRBD1. J lost 2 bases, V lost 0 bases, and 2 bases had no gene match. Per the germline V gene, CDR1 is SGHRS and CDR2 is YFSETQ. The CDR3 is 14 amino acids. This chain's CDR3 is CASSLVTGAYEQYF. CDR3 coding DNA: TGCGCCAGCAGCTTGGTCACAGGGGCCTACGAGCAGTACTTC.

This clonotype has a handful of counts. This rearrangement joins TRBV7-8 to TRBJ2-4; 8 bases map to TRBD1. This CDR3 spans 18 amino acids. The junction had 16 bases not matched to a gene; V was cut back by 5 bases and J by 4 bases. CDR1 and CDR2 (germline): SGHVS, FQNEAQ. The CDR3 region is CASSRRVLPGQVKNIQYF. The DNA of the CDR3 is TGTGCCAGCAGCCGAAGAGTCTTGCCGGGACAGGTTAAAAACATTCAGTACTTC.

This clonotype was seen more than once but under ten times. This chain links TRBV2 with TRBJ2-1; 7 bases are shared with TRBD2. The CDR3 has 13 amino acids. CDR1 and CDR2 (germline): SNHLY, FYNNEI. Trimming removed 1 base from V and 15 bases from J; junction bases left unmatched: 9. In nucleotides, the CDR3 is TGTGCCAGCAGTGAAGAGGAAGCGGGGCTGGGGTTCTTC. Amino acid sequence: CASSEEEAGLGFF.

This clonotype came up a few times. The chain links TRBV4-3 to TRBJ2-1; 16 bases are a match to TRBD2. The ends lost 4 bases at V and 7 bases at J; junction bases unmatched: 7. From germline, CDR1 is LGHNA and CDR2 YSLEER. The CDR3 has 17 amino acids. The CDR3 DNA reads as TGCGCCAGCAGCCGTACGGGACTAGCGGGGGGGGTTAATGAGCAGTTCTTC. Translated, it gives CASSRTGLAGGVNEQFF.

The V and J genes are TRBV29-1 and TRBJ1-1; D is possibly TRBD1 (5 bases). Looked up from germline, CDR1 is SQVTM and CDR2 is ANQGSEA. Trimming removed 6 bases from V and 6 bases from J, with 20 bases in between. This CDR3 region has 14 residues. The CDR3 coding sequence is TGCAGCGTCCCGGACAACCTCCGAAACGCTGAAGCTTTCTTT. Its translation is CSVPDNLRNAEAFF.

V and J are TRBV20-1 and TRBJ2-1; the D gene is possibly TRBD2 (7 bases). The length of the CDR3 is 15 residues. CDR1 is DFQATT, CDR2 SNEGSKA, per germline (reference sequence). V was trimmed by 1 base and J by 3 bases, leaving 13 bases between them. The chain's CDR3 is CSARGNREGYNEQFF. The CDR3 DNA sequence: TGCAGTGCTAGAGGAAACAGGGAGGGCTACAATGAGCAGTTCTTC.

This sequence joins TRBV5-1 and TRBJ1-1, with 11 bases aligning to TRBD1. After removal of 6 bases from V and 4 bases from J, the junction contained 5 bases not matched to a gene. Germline lookup yields CDR1 SGHRS and CDR2 YFSETQ. CDR3 length: 14 amino acids. The CDR3 DNA follows: TGCGCCAGCACGGACAGGGGGCGCGGCACTGAAGCTTTCTTT. As protein: CASTDRGRGTEAFF.

By share, this clonotype ranks as medium-sized. The chain employs TRBV7-3 and TRBJ2-1; D is unresolved. The germline V gene has CDR1 SGHTA and CDR2 FQGTGA. The CDR3 runs to 15 residues. Trimming stripped 2 bases from V and 0 bases from J, with 8 bases between. CDR3 in DNA: TGTGCCAGCAGCTTAGACATGAGCTCCTACAATGAGCAGTTCTTC. Amino acid sequence: CASSLDMSSYNEQFF.

This rearrangement joins TRBV5-1 to TRBJ2-1; perhaps TRBD1 as D (5 bases). The CDR3 runs to 12 residues. V shed 5 bases and J shed 3 bases, with 6 bases lying between them. The germline gives CDR1 SGHRS, CDR2 YFSETQ. The CDR3 DNA reads as TGCGCCAGCAGAGACAGCTACAATGAGCAGTTCTTC. Translated, it gives CASRDSYNEQFF.

This clonotype was seen at least ten times. At one of its ends the junction is not consistent with the germline gene, which may arise from a read error. This sequence joins TRBV2 and TRBJ2-7; D may correspond to TRBD1 or TRBD2 (5 bases each). The CDR3 is 14 amino acids. Germline CDR1 SNHLY, CDR2 FYNNEI. CDR3 amino acids: CASSLTRDGRLDAF. The CDR3, as DNA: TGTGCCAGCAGCCTTACCCGGGACGGTAGGTTGGACGCCTTC.

This clonotype was recorded many times. The CDR3 sequence: CASSLGLGLAGHLQYF. The CDR3 DNA reads as TGTGCCAGCAGCTTAGGTCTCGGACTAGCTGGTCACCTTCAGTACTTC. The chain couples TRBV7-2 to TRBJ2-4; 8 nucleotides agree with TRBD2. The J segment lost 11 bases and the V segment lost 1 base, leaving 13 bases of the junction unmatched. The CDR3 length is 16 residues. Germline CDR1 SGHTA, CDR2 FQGNSA. The variable domain in full, completed from reference TRBV7-2 and TRBJ2-4, reads GAGVSQSPSNKVTEKGKDVELRCDPISGHTALYWYRQSLGQGLEFLIYFQGNSAPDKSGLPSDRFSAERTGGSVSTLTIQRTQQEDSAVYLCASSLGLGLAGHLQYFGAGTRLSVL.

J is TRBJ1-5 and V is TRBV7-2, with 10 bases matching TRBD1. Germline V gives CDR1 SGHTA, CDR2 FQGNSA. This CDR3 comprises 14 residues. The trim removed 6 bases at V and 5 bases at J, leaving 4 bases unmatched. The CDR3 region is CASRVGTGDQPQHF. Here the CDR3 DNA reads TGTGCCAGCAGGGTTGGGACAGGGGATCAGCCCCAGCATTTT. Based on the CDR3 plus reference TRBV7-2 and TRBJ1-5, the full variable domain is GAGVSQSPSNKVTEKGKDVELRCDPISGHTALYWYRQSLGQGLEFLIYFQGNSAPDKSGLPSDRFSAERTGGSVSTLTIQRTQQEDSAVYLCASRVGTGDQPQHFGDGTRLSIL.

V is TRBV6-2 or TRBV6-3 and J is TRBJ1-3; D may be TRBD1 (5 bases). This CDR3 is built from 15 residues. The V end lost 0 bases, the J end lost 4 bases, and 10 bases lay between the germline ends. The germline V gene encodes CDR1 MNHEY and CDR2 SVGEGT. This CDR3 reads CASSYSRDSGNTIYF. The CDR3 region has the DNA TGTGCCAGCAGTTACTCTCGCGACAGCGGAAACACCATATATTTT.

The V call is TRBV7-9, the J call TRBJ2-1; D call uncertain. Germline CDR1 SEHNR, CDR2 FQNEAQ (reference sequence). The CDR3 length is 14 residues. Between the trimmed V and J ends, which lost 3 bases and 7 bases, there was a span of 13 bases. The CDR3 DNA sequence: TGTGCCAGCAGCTTCCGCCGGCTGAGTAATGAGCAGTTCTTC. Amino acid sequence: CASSFRRLSNEQFF.

The chain carries TRBV18 and TRBJ2-7, with 8 bases identical to TRBD2. The junction had 5 bases not matched to a gene; V was cut back by 6 bases and J by 1 base. CDR3 length: 14 amino acids. CDR1 is KGHSH and CDR2 is LQKENI in the germline V gene. The CDR3 sequence is CASSDSGASYEQYF. CDR3 nucleotides: TGTGCCAGCTCCGATAGCGGGGCGTCCTACGAGCAGTACTTC.